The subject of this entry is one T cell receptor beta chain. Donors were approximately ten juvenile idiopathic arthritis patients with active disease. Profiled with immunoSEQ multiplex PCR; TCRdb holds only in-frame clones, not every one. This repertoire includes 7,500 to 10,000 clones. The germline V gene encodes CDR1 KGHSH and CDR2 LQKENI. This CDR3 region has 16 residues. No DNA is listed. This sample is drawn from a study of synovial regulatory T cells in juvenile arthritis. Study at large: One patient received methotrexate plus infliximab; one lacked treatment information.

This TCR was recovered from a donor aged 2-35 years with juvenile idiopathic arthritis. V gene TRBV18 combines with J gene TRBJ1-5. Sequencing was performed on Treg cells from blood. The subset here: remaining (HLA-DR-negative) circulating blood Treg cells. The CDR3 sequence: CASSPPAGARRQPQHF.